The present T cell receptor beta chain was sequenced within a study of beta chain features in type 1 diabetes. General study results and limits: HLA effects on TCRB rearrangement stayed unresolved here. Cells with high TCR expression could be over-represented by cDNA sequencing. Across all four CD4+ subsets, people with type 1 diabetes showed modestly shorter TCRB CDR3s. Insertions at VDJ junctions were less frequent in type 1 diabetes patients. These patients also deleted more nucleotides at the same junctions.

V dropped 1 base and J dropped 1 base, with 9 bases sitting between them. Germline values: CDR1 SGHRS, CDR2 YFSETQ. The CDR3 is 14 amino acids. This clone appeared a few times. Its antigen is as yet unknown. Of the isolated RNA, all was reverse transcribed, and so the sequenced material was expressed TCRB transcripts. Sequencing used immunoSEQ multiplex PCR; TCRdb keeps in-frame clones, though not all of them. The repertoire holds about 400,000 clones, over 9.5% seen once, with about 0.01% in the top ten. This TCR came from a woman between 18 and 29 years old with type 1 diabetes. J is TRBJ2-7 and V is TRBV5-1, with no clear D. Sequenced input: naive CD4+ T cells from blood. The CDR3 reads CASSLTPGSYEQYF. CDR3 bases: TGCGCCAGCAGCTTGACCCCCGGGTCCTACGAGCAGTACTTC.